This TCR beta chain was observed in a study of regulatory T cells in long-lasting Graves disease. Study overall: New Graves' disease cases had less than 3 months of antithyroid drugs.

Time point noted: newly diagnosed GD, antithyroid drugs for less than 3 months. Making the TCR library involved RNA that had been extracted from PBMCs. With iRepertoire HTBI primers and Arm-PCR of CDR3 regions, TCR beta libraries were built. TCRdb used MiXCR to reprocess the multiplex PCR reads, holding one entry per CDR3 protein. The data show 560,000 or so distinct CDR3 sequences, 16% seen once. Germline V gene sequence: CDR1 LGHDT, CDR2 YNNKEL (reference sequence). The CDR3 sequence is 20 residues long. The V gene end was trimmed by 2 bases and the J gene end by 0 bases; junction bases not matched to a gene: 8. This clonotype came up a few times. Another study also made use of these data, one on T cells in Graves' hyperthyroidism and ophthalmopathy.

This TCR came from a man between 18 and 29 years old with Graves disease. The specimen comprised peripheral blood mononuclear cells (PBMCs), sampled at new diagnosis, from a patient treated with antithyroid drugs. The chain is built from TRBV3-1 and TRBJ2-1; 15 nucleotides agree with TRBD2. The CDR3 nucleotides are TGTGCCAGCAGCCAAAGGACTAGCGGGAGGGGCCCGAGCTCCTACAATGAGCAGTTCTTC. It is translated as CASSQRTSGRGPSSYNEQFF.